This entry lists 2 T cell receptor beta chains sequenced from one sample in a study of beta chain features in type 1 diabetes. Findings and limits, study-wide: Among patients with Type 1 diabetes, TCRB CDR3s were moderately but significantly shorter in every one of the four CD4+ subsets.

Isolated RNA was reverse transcribed in full, so expressed TCRB transcripts were sequenced. The method was immunoSEQ multiplex PCR; TCRdb's version includes in-frame clones alone and lacks a portion of them. Here the sample spans over 100,000 clones, roughly 15% being singletons. These receptors have no identified antigens. Sequenced sample: central memory CD4+ T cells from blood. These receptors came from a man aged 30 to 39 with type 1 diabetes.

This clone was seen only a few times. The genes are TRBV7-2 and TRBJ2-3; 14 bases are shared with TRBD2. Germline V gene data show CDR1 as SGHTA and CDR2 as FQGNSA. Trimming took 1 base from V and 0 from J; bases not matched to a gene: 6. There are 19 residues in the CDR3. CDR3 in amino acids: CASSLDEGLAGESTDTQYF. CDR3 sequence (DNA): TGTGCCAGCAGCTTAGACGAGGGACTAGCGGGGGAGAGCACAGATACGCAGTATTTT. The whole variable domain, filled in from reference TRBV7-2 and TRBJ2-3, reads GAGVSQSPSNKVTEKGKDVELRCDPISGHTALYWYRQSLGQGLEFLIYFQGNSAPDKSGLPSDRFSAERTGGSVSTLTIQRTQQEDSAVYLCASSLDEGLAGESTDTQYFGPGTRLTVL.

The chain carries TRBV25-1 and TRBJ2-3; 12 bases agree with TRBD1. Germline-derived CDR1 and CDR2 are MGHDK and SYGVNS. The CDR3 contains 17 residues. The V segment lost 1 base and the J segment 1 base; nucleotides outside the gene matches: 3. The CDR3 nucleotides are TGTGCCAGCAGTGAATGGGGACAGGGGGCAGGCACAGATACGCAGTATTTT. It codes for CASSEWGQGAGTDTQYF.